This T cell receptor (beta chain) was documented in a study of shared T cell receptors in the human thymus. Clones were read by immunoSEQ multiplex PCR, and TCRdb kept only the in-frame ones, dropping some. The table has roughly 410,000 clones, roughly 94% seen once. Sequenced material: thymocytes. The receptor's source is a human donor.

This CDR3 is CASSRWAQVGQPQHF. The DNA for the CDR3 is TGTGCCAGCAGCCGGTGGGCACAGGTCGGCCAGCCCCAGCATTTT. This chain uses TRBV6-6 with TRBJ1-5; a weak D match, TRBD1 (5 bases). Germline-derived CDR1 and CDR2 are MNHNY and SVGAGI (reference sequence). V dropped 6 bases and J dropped 7 bases, with 19 bases sitting between them. The CDR3 length is 15 residues.